One and the same sample provided the 19 T cell receptor beta chains below, sequenced in a study of T cells in tuberculosis. Specified time point: new active TB diagnosis, blood taken before or within 7 days of starting treatment. Generated by immunoSEQ multiplex PCR, the TCRdb table keeps only in-frame clones and is missing some. Among 30,000 to 40,000 clones, less than 95% were seen once, and the ten largest hold about 4.1%. The sequencing used PBMCs, collected at tuberculosis diagnosis. These receptors were collected from an adult with tuberculosis.

This chain uses TRBV6-5 with TRBJ1-1; 9 bases match TRBD1. The CDR3 contains 14 residues. V was clipped by 7 bases and J by 5 bases; unmatched bases: 8. CDR1 is MNHEY, CDR2 SVGAGI, per germline. CDR3 nucleotides: TGTGCCAGCATCCCGGGACAGGGTTTTACTGAAGCTTTCTTT. The encoded protein is CASIPGQGFTEAFF.

The chain recombines TRBV5-1 with TRBJ1-3; unclear D gene. Trimming left V 4 bases short and J 0 bases short, with 14 bases between. The CDR3 is 16 residues long. Germline CDR1 reads SGHRS; CDR2 reads YFSETQ. CDR3 in DNA: TGCGCCAGCAGCCCCCAGATCCGGGACTCTGGAAACACCATATATTTT. Its protein is CASSPQIRDSGNTIYF.

The V call is TRBV10-1, the J call TRBJ1-5; unclear D gene. Germline V CDR1 and CDR2: WNHNN, SYGVQD (reference sequence). Trimming removed 0 bases at V and 2 bases at J, with 11 bases between. The CDR3 consists of 16 residues. The CDR3: CASSESEASRNQPQHF. CDR3 sequence (DNA): TGCGCCAGCAGTGAGTCGGAGGCCAGCCGCAATCAGCCCCAGCATTTT.

V gene TRBV28 combines with J gene TRBJ2-6, with D perhaps matching TRBD1 (5 bases). The CDR3 has 17 residues. Deletions cut 7 bases from V and 2 bases from J, with 18 bases between. Germline values: CDR1 MDHEN, CDR2 SYDVKM. This CDR3 is CASTPPQGSAGANVLTF. The CDR3 DNA reads as TGTGCCAGCACCCCACCCCAGGGATCGGCTGGGGCCAACGTCCTGACTTTC.

The rearrangement links TRBV20-1 to TRBJ1-6; D is possibly TRBD1 (6 bases). Germline assignment: CDR1 DFQATT and CDR2 SNEGSKA (reference sequence). With 5 bases removed from V and 10 bases from J, the gap between germline ends came to 9 bases. The CDR3 length is 11 residues. Here the CDR3 reads CSAGTSSPLHF. As DNA, the CDR3 is TGCAGTGCTGGGACATCATCACCCCTCCACTTT.

This chain connects TRBV19 to TRBJ2-7; 8 bases match TRBD2. The germline gives CDR1 LNHDA, CDR2 SQIVND (reference sequence). V trimming: 4 bases; J trimming: 4 bases; junction bases outside the gene matches: 15. This CDR3 contains 17 residues. The CDR3 is CASSTLIREGPPYEQYF. The CDR3 nucleotides read TGTGCCAGTAGTACGCTCATACGGGAGGGTCCCCCTTACGAGCAGTACTTC.

V gene TRBV19 combines with J gene TRBJ1-2; D not certain. The length of the CDR3 is 14 residues. CDR1 LNHDA and CDR2 SQIVND come from the germline V gene (reference sequence). Deletions cut 2 bases from V and 4 bases from J, with 11 bases between. The CDR3 spells CASSITGNFYGYTF. CDR3 in DNA: TGTGCCAGTAGTATAACGGGAAACTTCTATGGCTACACCTTC.

This chain joins TRBV5-1 and TRBJ2-7; TRBD2 agrees at 11 bases. Trimming at V came to 4 bases and at J to 4 bases, leaving 10 bases not matched to a gene. The CDR3 loop spans 16 amino acids. Per germline, CDR1 SGHRS and CDR2 YFSETQ. The CDR3 coding sequence is TGCGCCAGCAGCCGAGATCCTAGCGGGGGGCTGTACGAGCAGTACTTC. Translated: CASSRDPSGGLYEQYF.

This clone was counted a single time. CDR3 in DNA: TGTGCCAGCAGCACAGACCGCGACAGGGACCACGAGCAGTACTTC. This gives the protein CASSTDRDRDHEQYF. The V and J genes are TRBV9 and TRBJ2-7, with 7 bases identical to TRBD1. Germline CDR1 is SGDLS and CDR2 is YYNGEE. V dropped 4 bases and J dropped 5; count of bases not matched to a gene: 12. CDR3 length equals 15 residues.

This clone was seen only once. The J gene is TRBJ1-1, the V gene TRBV5-1; D perhaps matches TRBD1 (5 bases). The germline CDR1 and CDR2 sequences are SGHRS and YFSETQ. V shed 8 bases and J shed 0 bases, with 11 bases lying between them. The CDR3 runs to 13 residues. CDR3 sequence reads: CASRGELNTEAFF. Here the CDR3 DNA reads TGCGCCAGTCGGGGGGAACTGAACACTGAAGCTTTCTTT.

This rearrangement joins TRBV19 to TRBJ1-3; perhaps TRBD1 as D (5 bases). V lost 2 bases and J 4 bases, leaving 9 bases between the germline ends. CDR3 length: 14 amino acids. Germline CDR1 and CDR2: LNHDA and SQIVND (reference sequence). CDR3 nucleotide sequence: TGTGCCAGTAGTATAAGGGGTCACGGAAACACCATATATTTT. The encoded protein is CASSIRGHGNTIYF.

This chain joins TRBV5-1 and TRBJ2-2; 9 bases are shared with TRBD2. V gave up 1 base and J gave up 3 bases; unmatched junction bases: 4. Germline CDR1 is SGHRS and CDR2 is YFSETQ. This CDR3 has 16 amino acids. In nucleotides, the CDR3 is TGCGCCAGCAGCTTGCCCGGGACTAGCTACACCGGGGAGCTGTTTTTT. This sequence encodes CASSLPGTSYTGELFF. Complete variable domain (other parts from reference TRBV5-1 and TRBJ2-2): KAGVTQTPRYLIKTRGQQVTLSCSPISGHRSVSWYQQTPGQGLQFLFEYFSETQRNKGNFPGRFSGRQFSNSRSEMNVSTLELGDSALYLCASSLPGTSYTGELFFGEGSRLTVL.

The chain employs TRBV14 and TRBJ2-5; 12 positions agree with TRBD2. V lost 1 base to trimming and J lost 4 bases; unmatched junction nucleotides: 1. Germline CDR1 SGHDN, CDR2 FVKESK. This CDR3 contains 15 residues. CDR3 DNA: TGTGCCAGCAGCCAAGGACTAGCGGGGGTAGAGACCCAGTACTTC. The encoded protein is CASSQGLAGVETQYF. Based on the CDR3 plus reference TRBV14 and TRBJ2-5, the full variable domain is EAGVTQFPSHSVIEKGQTVTLRCDPISGHDNLYWYRRVMGKEIKFLLHFVKESKQDESGMPNNRFLAERTGGTYSTLKVQPAELEDSGVYFCASSQGLAGVETQYFGPGTRLLVL.

The chain couples TRBV9 to TRBJ1-4; D gene ambiguous. V lost 3 bases to trimming and J lost 5 bases, with 11 bases between them. The CDR3 is 14 amino acids. Germline V CDR1 and CDR2: SGDLS, YYNGEE. CDR3 amino acids: CASSASNRNEKLFF. DNA of the CDR3: TGTGCCAGCAGCGCCTCGAACAGAAATGAAAAACTGTTTTTT.

The chain joins TRBV2 to TRBJ2-7; D may be TRBD1 (5 bases). Germline V lookup: CDR1 SNHLY, CDR2 FYNNEI. V gave up 6 bases and J gave up 3 bases, with 9 bases separating them. The CDR3 has 12 residues. CDR3 DNA sequence: TGTGCCAGCAGGGACACCTACTACGAGCAGTACTTC. Residues: CASRDTYYEQYF.

The V and J genes are TRBV27 and TRBJ1-1; weak D call: TRBD1 (6 bases). Germline loops: CDR1 MNHEY, CDR2 SMNVEV (reference sequence). V was trimmed by 6 bases and J by 4 bases, leaving 15 bases between them. The CDR3 has 14 residues. CDR3 region: CASRLTGYGTEAFF. In DNA form, the CDR3 reads TGTGCCAGCAGATTAACAGGGTACGGCACTGAAGCTTTCTTT.

The V gene is TRBV5-4, the J gene TRBJ1-1, with 8 nucleotides matching TRBD1. CDR1 is SGHNT and CDR2 is YYREEE in the germline V gene (reference sequence). The CDR3 covers 13 residues. V trimming: 4 bases; J trimming: 4 bases; junction bases outside the gene matches: 3. The CDR3 DNA is TGTGCCAGCAGCCCGACAGGGGCCACTGAAGCTTTCTTT. Protein: CASSPTGATEAFF.

The chain couples TRBV5-4 to TRBJ1-6, with D tentatively TRBD1 (5 bases). Germline values: CDR1 SGHNT, CDR2 YYREEE (reference sequence). This CDR3 region has 18 residues. V was shortened by 2 bases and J by 6 bases, with 21 bases between the two germline ends. This CDR3 is CASSFGLEWGVLNSPLHF. In DNA form, the CDR3 reads TGTGCCAGCAGCTTCGGGCTGGAGTGGGGGGTCCTTAATTCACCCCTCCACTTT.

V usage is TRBV6-4 and J usage is TRBJ1-1, with a weak D call TRBD1 (5 bases). The CDR3 contains 15 residues. Trimming removed 4 bases from V and 8 bases from J, with 20 bases in between. From germline, CDR1 is MRHNA and CDR2 SNTAGT. CDR3 nucleotide sequence: TGTGCCAGCAGTGTTCGAGCGGGGGGAGCTGAAGAAGCTTTCTTT. Its translation: CASSVRAGGAEEAFF.